This TCR beta chain was documented in a study of cytomegalovirus exposure and HLA in healthy donors. Whole-study results and caveats: After further analysis at a later stage, under 20,000 TCR beta sequences were associated with HLA alleles at 0.05 false discovery rate. It was only CMV serostatus that was available as immune exposure information.

This CDR3 region has 14 residues. From germline, CDR1 is SGHTA and CDR2 FQGNSA. V dropped 2 bases and J dropped 5 bases, with 9 bases sitting between them. PCR was performed using 60 Vbeta and 13 Jbeta primers. TCRdb keeps only in-frame clones here, not all; method: immunoSEQ multiplex PCR. The sample lists about 160,000 clones; approximately 77% were seen once. About this clone itself: Its antigen is not identified.

The sequence was obtained from a man aged 50 or older in good health and CMV-seropositive. Input material: PBMCs. The chain carries TRBV7-2 and TRBJ2-2; tentative D call: TRBD2 (6 bases). The CDR3 here is CASSLLAGTGELFF. The CDR3 DNA sequence: TGTGCCAGCAGCTTATTGGCGGGGACCGGGGAGCTGTTTTTT.